Below are 32 T cell receptor beta chains sequenced from a single sample in a study of T-cell memory formation after mild COVID-19. TCRdb passed the 5' RACE reads through MiXCR, listing each CDR3 protein once. The table includes 350,000 to 400,000 distinct CDR3 sequences, 13% to 15% detected once. The sequencing sample was made of PBMCs or a T cell subset sorted from them (not recorded which). All receptors come from a young man who had mild COVID-19 (a few samples of this study predate the infection). Cell type and time point are not known.

This rearrangement joins TRBV20-1 to TRBJ1-4; D unclear. From germline, CDR1 is DFQATT and CDR2 SNEGSKA (reference sequence). Trimming left V 0 bases short and J 12 bases short, with 11 bases between. The CDR3 runs 12 residues. CDR3 protein: CSAREGASELFF. The CDR3 DNA sequence: TGCAGTGCTAGAGAGGGTGCGTCGGAACTGTTTTTT.

The chain is built from TRBV12-3 or TRBV12-4 and TRBJ1-1; D is unresolved. Trimming removed 5 bases from V and 0 bases from J, with 7 bases in between. The CDR3 spans 13 residues. CDR3 nucleotides: TGTGCCAGCAGTGCCACCTTGAACACTGAAGCTTTCTTT. As protein: CASSATLNTEAFF.

V gene TRBV5-1 combines with J gene TRBJ1-1; D is unresolved. The CDR3 runs 11 residues. The germline V and J ends were trimmed by 7 bases and 6 bases, with 10 bases remaining between them. Per germline, CDR1 SGHRS and CDR2 YFSETQ. For the CDR3, the DNA is TGCGCCAGCCCAAGGACTCCTGAAGCTTTCTTT. Translated, it gives CASPRTPEAFF.

The V and J genes are TRBV7-3 and TRBJ2-1; D may match TRBD1 or TRBD2 (5 bases each). Germline loops: CDR1 SGHTA, CDR2 FQGTGA. There are 14 residues in the CDR3. Trimming removed 2 bases from V and 9 bases from J, with 14 bases in between. This CDR3 is CASSLSDRGGEQFF. The CDR3 DNA sequence: TGTGCCAGCAGCTTATCGGATCGGGGCGGTGAGCAGTTCTTC. Together with reference TRBV7-3 and TRBJ2-1, the CDR3 gives the full variable domain: GAGVSQTPSNKVTEKGKYVELRCDPISGHTALYWYRQSLGQGPEFLIYFQGTGAADDSGLPNDRFFAVRPEGSVSTLKIQRTERGDSAVYLCASSLSDRGGEQFFGPGTRLTVL.

This clonotype was counted at least ten times. In DNA form, the CDR3 reads TGTGCCAGCAGACTCACTTTTGGGGAGACCCAGTACTTC. This sequence encodes CASRLTFGETQYF. This sequence joins TRBV6-6 and TRBJ2-5; D is unresolved. V gave up 6 bases and J gave up 5 bases, with 13 bases separating them. The CDR3 contains 13 residues. From germline, CDR1 is MNHNY and CDR2 SVGAGI (reference sequence).

This clonotype was observed a few times. The chain is built from TRBV7-2 and TRBJ1-1, with D tentatively TRBD1 (5 bases). Trimming removed 6 bases from V and 1 base from J, with 12 bases in between. This CDR3 has 14 amino acids. In germline, CDR1 is SGHTA, CDR2 FQGNSA. The DNA for the CDR3 is TGTGCCAGCAGGCCCGGACACCGGAACACTGAAGCTTTCTTT. It is translated as CASRPGHRNTEAFF.

The chain recombines TRBV4-3 with TRBJ2-2; D gene uncertain. Trimming pared 0 bases from V and 9 bases from J, leaving 11 bases between. Looked up from germline, CDR1 is LGHNA and CDR2 is YSLEER. The CDR3 length is 14 residues. The CDR3 spells CASSQDRAAWELFF. As DNA, the CDR3 is TGCGCCAGCAGCCAAGATCGGGCAGCTTGGGAGCTGTTTTTT.

This clonotype turned up a few times. The chain is built from TRBV5-6 and TRBJ2-1, with 7 bases aligning to TRBD2. With V trimmed by 1 base and J by 6 bases, 28 bases remained unmatched. CDR3 length equals 22 residues. Germline CDR1 is SGHDT and CDR2 is YYEEEE. CDR3 in amino acids: CASSLIPWFLGPGLGRVNEQFF. The CDR3 DNA reads as TGTGCCAGCAGCTTGATTCCGTGGTTTTTGGGCCCTGGACTAGGAAGAGTCAATGAGCAGTTCTTC.

This clonotype was recorded many times. The chain links TRBV10-2 to TRBJ2-5, with D unclear. Deletions cut 4 bases from V and 5 bases from J, with 11 bases between. The CDR3 consists of 13 residues. Looked up from germline, CDR1 is WSHSY and CDR2 is SAAADI. The CDR3 is CASSGDPRETQYF. The CDR3 region has the DNA TGCGCCAGCAGTGGAGATCCGCGGGAGACCCAGTACTTC.

The CDR3 protein is CASSEYLGAGGYNEQFF. The CDR3 region has the DNA TGTGCCAGCAGTGAATATCTCGGAGCGGGGGGGTACAATGAGCAGTTCTTC. V gene TRBV25-1 combines with J gene TRBJ2-1; 10 nucleotides match TRBD2. With V trimmed by 0 bases and J by 4 bases, 6 bases remained unmatched. From germline, CDR1 is MGHDK and CDR2 SYGVNS. The CDR3 has 17 residues.

This clonotype was counted ten times or more. The CDR3: CASSTGSGGARADTQYF. The CDR3 DNA reads TGTGCCAGCAGTACCGGGAGCGGGGGGGCCAGGGCAGATACGCAGTATTTT. The chain joins TRBV27 to TRBJ2-3, with TRBD2 matching 10 bases. The CDR3 spans 17 residues. The V segment lost 5 bases and the J segment 4 bases; nucleotides outside the gene matches: 12. CDR1 and CDR2 (germline): MNHEY, SMNVEV (reference sequence).

This chain connects TRBV11-3 to TRBJ2-2; TRBD1 matches at 8 bases. The CDR3 is 15 residues long. CDR1 is SGHNT, CDR2 YENEEA, per germline. J gave up 2 bases and V 3 bases, and 2 bases lay outside the gene matches. CDR3 protein: CASSFGQGNTGELFF. DNA for the CDR3: TGTGCCAGCAGCTTCGGACAGGGAAACACCGGGGAGCTGTTTTTT.

The chain links TRBV12-3 or TRBV12-4 to TRBJ1-4; D is unclear. This CDR3 is built from 12 residues. V was clipped by 6 bases and J by 6 bases, with 8 bases between them. CDR3 protein: CASSEYYEKLFF. As DNA, the CDR3 is TGTGCCAGCAGCGAATATTATGAAAAACTGTTTTTT.

This chain connects TRBV20-1 to TRBJ1-4; 7 bases are shared with TRBD1. Germline V gene lookup returns CDR1 DFQATT and CDR2 SNEGSKA (reference sequence). The V and J ends lost 5 bases and 4 bases, in that order; junction bases with no gene match: 10. The CDR3 covers 15 residues. CDR3 in amino acids: CSAPNTGAFNEKLFF. The DNA for the CDR3 is TGCAGTGCTCCTAATACAGGGGCATTTAATGAAAAACTGTTTTTT.

The table lists this clonotype with many counts. The chain carries TRBV3-1 and TRBJ2-3; the D is unclear. The CDR3 is 13 residues long. Germline loops: CDR1 LGHDT, CDR2 YNNKEL (reference sequence). Trimming took 0 bases from V and 3 from J, leaving 4 bases between them. The CDR3 region is CASSQDFTDTQYF. Here the CDR3 DNA reads TGTGCCAGCAGCCAAGATTTTACAGATACGCAGTATTTT.

This clonotype was detected only a few times. The J gene is TRBJ1-2, the V gene TRBV9, with D possibly matching TRBD1 (6 bases). The ends were cut back, 0 bases at V and 9 bases at J, with 12 bases in the middle. From germline, CDR1 is SGDLS and CDR2 YYNGEE. The CDR3 sequence is 13 residues long. The CDR3 DNA sequence: TGTGCCAGCAGCGTAGCGGCAGGGGATCGCTACACCTTC. Protein sequence: CASSVAAGDRYTF.

V and J are TRBV9 and TRBJ2-1; 11 positions agree with TRBD2. The germline V gene has CDR1 SGDLS and CDR2 YYNGEE. The CDR3 extends over 15 amino acids. Unmatched junction bases numbered 4, after V lost 3 bases and J lost 5 bases. The CDR3 region is CASSASGGQNNEQFF. The CDR3 DNA reads as TGTGCCAGCAGCGCTAGCGGGGGGCAAAACAATGAGCAGTTCTTC. The whole variable domain, filled in from reference TRBV9 and TRBJ2-1, reads DSGVTQTPKHLITATGQRVTLRCSPRSGDLSVYWYQQSLDQGLQFLIQYYNGEERAKGNILERFSAQQFPDLHSELNLSSLELGDSALYFCASSASGGQNNEQFFGPGTRLTVL.

This clonotype was detected ten times or more. The chain recombines TRBV7-9 with TRBJ2-7; D gene unclear. Germline loops: CDR1 SEHNR, CDR2 FQNEAQ (reference sequence). V gave up 0 bases and J gave up 2 bases, with 2 bases separating them. This CDR3 is 12 amino acids long. The CDR3 coding sequence is TGTGCCAGCAGCTTAGCCCCCTACGAGCAGTACTTC. Amino acid sequence: CASSLAPYEQYF.

The chain has TRBV6-1 and TRBJ1-1, with unresolved D. Per germline, CDR1 MNHNS and CDR2 SASEGT. CDR3 length: 13 residues. V was clipped by 5 bases and J by 7 bases, with 14 bases between them. The chain's CDR3 is CASSSWDLDEAFF. DNA of the CDR3: TGTGCCAGCAGTTCCTGGGATCTAGATGAAGCTTTCTTT.

This clonotype appeared a few times. The chain employs TRBV7-9 and TRBJ2-1; 14 bases line up with TRBD2. The V gene's germline CDR1 is SEHNR and CDR2 FQNEAQ (reference sequence). The ends lost 5 bases at V and 5 bases at J; junction bases unmatched: 5. The CDR3 totals 16 residues. CDR3 residues: CASSATGLAGDNEQFF. In DNA, the CDR3 is TGTGCCAGCAGCGCCACGGGACTAGCGGGGGACAATGAGCAGTTCTTC.

The sample holds a few counts of this clonotype. The rearrangement links TRBV18 to TRBJ1-5, with D possibly matching TRBD1 (6 bases). CDR3 size: 15 residues. CDR1 and CDR2 from the germline V gene are KGHSH and LQKENI. Trimming pared 4 bases from V and 2 bases from J, leaving 12 bases between. The CDR3, as DNA: TGTGCCAGCTCACTGGAGACAGGTGGCAATCAGCCCCAGCATTTT. Protein sequence: CASSLETGGNQPQHF. Full variable domain (rest looked up from reference TRBV18 and TRBJ1-5): NAGVMQNPRHLVRRRGQEARLRCSPMKGHSHVYWYRQLPEEGLKFMVYLQKENIIDESGMPKERFSAEFPKEGPSILRIQQVVRGDSAAYFCASSLETGGNQPQHFGDGTRLSIL.

This clonotype was found a few times. V and J are TRBV6-1 and TRBJ2-3; no reliable D call. Germline CDR1 and CDR2: MNHNS and SASEGT. CDR3 length equals 13 residues. V dropped 7 bases and J dropped 3 bases, with 11 bases sitting between them. DNA of the CDR3: TGTGCCAGCACTTATATTGGGACAGATACGCAGTATTTT. It encodes CASTYIGTDTQYF.

This clonotype was observed at least ten times. V gene TRBV5-6 combines with J gene TRBJ2-7; no clear D gene. Trimming cost V 2 bases and J 2 bases, with 2 bases left between them. Germline lookup yields CDR1 SGHDT and CDR2 YYEEEE. There are 11 residues in the CDR3. The CDR3 nucleotides are TGTGCCAGCAGCTTAGCCTACGAGCAGTACTTC. Protein sequence: CASSLAYEQYF.

The genes are TRBV3-1 and TRBJ1-6; the match to TRBD1 covers 7 bases. V lost 7 bases to trimming and J lost 6 bases; unmatched junction nucleotides: 9. The CDR3 has 15 residues. Germline CDR1 reads LGHDT; CDR2 reads YNNKEL (reference sequence). CDR3 sequence: CASTPTWDSNSPLHF. DNA of the CDR3: TGTGCCAGCACACCTACTTGGGACAGTAATTCACCCCTCCACTTT.

This chain joins TRBV14 and TRBJ1-5; D uncertain. Germline V gene data show CDR1 as SGHDN and CDR2 as FVKESK. Trimming pared 3 bases from V and 7 bases from J, leaving 10 bases between. The CDR3 runs 13 residues. DNA of the CDR3: TGTGCCAGCAGCCAGGCCCCTAGGCAGCCCCAGCATTTT. Translating it yields CASSQAPRQPQHF. Filled out from reference TRBV14 and TRBJ1-5, the complete variable domain reads EAGVTQFPSHSVIEKGQTVTLRCDPISGHDNLYWYRRVMGKEIKFLLHFVKESKQDESGMPNNRFLAERTGGTYSTLKVQPAELEDSGVYFCASSQAPRQPQHFGDGTRLSIL.

This chain joins TRBV11-2 and TRBJ1-5, with D unclear. Germline CDR1 and CDR2: SGHAT and FQNNGV. Trimming removed 0 bases at V and 0 bases at J, with 12 bases between. The CDR3 totals 17 residues. The CDR3 region is CASSLDGRTYSNQPQHF. In nucleotides, the CDR3 is TGTGCCAGCAGCTTAGATGGGCGGACGTATAGCAATCAGCCCCAGCATTTT.

The V call is TRBV7-2, the J call TRBJ1-2, with D perhaps TRBD1 (5 bases). Trimming pared 3 bases from V and 1 base from J, leaving 15 bases between. The CDR3 sequence is 16 residues long. The germline V gene has CDR1 SGHTA and CDR2 FQGNSA. The CDR3 DNA is TGTGCCAGCAGCTTTGGGGCAGCCTTTGATAACTATGGCTACACCTTC. Its translation: CASSFGAAFDNYGYTF.

This chain connects TRBV12-3 or TRBV12-4 to TRBJ2-5, with D possibly TRBD2 on 6 matching bases. The CDR3 spans 14 residues. Trimming removed 5 bases from V and 0 bases from J, with 10 bases in between. CDR3 bases: TGTGCCAGCAGTCCCCGGGACTACCAAGAGACCCAGTACTTC. It is translated as CASSPRDYQETQYF.

CDR3 in DNA: TGTGCCAGCAGTGGTAGCCTTGGCTACACCTTC. Translating gives CASSGSLGYTF. V and J are TRBV6-1 and TRBJ1-2; D is undetermined. The germline V gene has CDR1 MNHNS and CDR2 SASEGT. Trimming stripped 4 bases from V and 7 bases from J, with 7 bases between. The CDR3 loop spans 11 amino acids.

CDR3 sequence reads: CASSHAKGVDGYTF. The CDR3 DNA is TGTGCCAGCAGCCATGCGAAGGGGGTTGATGGCTACACCTTC. The V call is TRBV4-2, the J call TRBJ1-2; weak D call: TRBD1 (6 bases). Per germline, CDR1 LGHNA and CDR2 YNFKEQ. The V and J ends lost 3 bases and 6 bases respectively, with 14 bases between them. The CDR3 spans 14 residues.

J is TRBJ1-1 and V is TRBV7-2; no clear D gene. The CDR3 covers 13 residues. Trimming stripped 4 bases from V and 6 bases from J, with 12 bases between. The V gene's germline CDR1 is SGHTA and CDR2 FQGNSA. The CDR3 protein is CASSSGPAAEAFF. The CDR3 region has the DNA TGTGCCAGCAGCTCCGGGCCGGCAGCTGAAGCTTTCTTT.

The chain combines TRBV14 with TRBJ1-2; no clear D. Trimming stripped 1 base from V and 2 bases from J, with 14 bases between. CDR1 is SGHDN, CDR2 FVKESK, per germline. This CDR3 comprises 16 residues. The CDR3 region is CASSQVLDPGNYGYTF. The CDR3 nucleotides are TGTGCCAGCAGCCAAGTCTTGGACCCCGGGAACTATGGCTACACCTTC.